This record concerns one T cell receptor (beta chain) sequence. Produced via immunoSEQ multiplex PCR; TCRdb's table is partial and in-frame only. This sample has about 350,000 clones, with 88% found just once. The data were obtained in a study of Ad26.COV2.S vaccination and SARS-CoV-2 variants. Treatment given: approximately 18 received Ad26.COV2.S at low or high dose, single or two shots; roughly 5 received placebo; per-sample allocation not given. Sampling occurred on day 63 after the first vaccine or placebo injection. Trimming at V came to 3 bases and at J to 10 bases, leaving 7 bases not matched to a gene. CDR1 is MDHEN and CDR2 is SYDVKM in the germline V gene. The CDR3 sequence is 14 residues long.

The sample in question was peripheral blood, obtained in a trial of Ad26.COV2.S vaccine versus placebo. The TCR was taken from a person aged 18-65 years who received the Ad26.COV2.S COVID-19 vaccine or a placebo. This chain uses TRBV28 with TRBJ1-4, with TRBD1 identical over 8 bases. CDR3 DNA: TGTGCCAGCAGTTTGACGCAGGGGGCGGCAAAACTGTTTTTT. It is translated as CASSLTQGAAKLFF.